The entry that follows covers one T cell receptor beta chain sequence. The antigen is undetermined. The sequence runs out 3 residues before the end of the CDR3; the remainder is reconstructed from the germline J gene. Libraries were prepared by immunoSEQ multiplex PCR; TCRdb keeps only in-frame clonotypes and omits some of them. Across about 17,000 clones, the top ten clones capture 9.5% to 12% of the sample. The CDR3 has 14 residues. Germline assignment: CDR1 SGHNT and CDR2 YENEEA. V lost 3 bases to trimming and J lost 0 bases, with 6 bases between them. This specimen comes from a study of T cells in women clearing cervical HPV infection. Study findings and constraints: Cases carried less TRBV6-7 than controls: 0.11% versus 0.16%.

All participants had a single incident cervical HPV16 infection, and prevalent HPV16 infections were excluded. The TCR comes from a woman between 18 and 70 years old with a cervical HPV16 infection that either progressed to CIN3+ or cleared (not recorded which). The J gene is TRBJ2-1, the V gene TRBV11-3; D uncertain. Sequenced sample: blood buffy coat. The sequenced part of the CDR3 DNA is TGTGCCAGCAGCTTTCAGAGCTCCTACAATGAG. The encoded protein is CASSFQSSYNE. The whole CDR3 protein reads CASSFQSSYNEQFF.